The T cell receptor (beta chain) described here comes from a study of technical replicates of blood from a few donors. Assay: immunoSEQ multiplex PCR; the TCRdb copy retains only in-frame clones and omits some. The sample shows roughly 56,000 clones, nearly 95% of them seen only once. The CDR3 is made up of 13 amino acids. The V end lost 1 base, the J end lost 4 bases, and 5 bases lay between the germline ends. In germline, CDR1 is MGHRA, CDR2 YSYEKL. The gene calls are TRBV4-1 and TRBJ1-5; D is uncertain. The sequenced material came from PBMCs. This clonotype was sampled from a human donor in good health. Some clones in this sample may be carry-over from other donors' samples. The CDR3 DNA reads TGCGCCAGCAGCCAAGCGGGGAATCAGCCCCAGCATTTT. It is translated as CASSQAGNQPQHF.